In this sample, the clone carrying this TCR beta chain turned up many times. What it binds is not known. According to the study, TCR beta libraries were built with iRepertoire HTBI primers and CDR3-region Arm-PCR. In TCRdb, the multiplex PCR reads were re-called with MiXCR into one record per CDR3 protein. The data show under 450,000 distinct CDR3 sequences, 20% to 25% seen once. Per the germline V gene, CDR1 is MNHEY and CDR2 is SMNVEV (reference sequence). The V gene lost 5 bases and the J gene lost 2 bases, with 16 bases spanning the gap. The CDR3 consists of 17 residues. The data derive from a study of regulatory T cells in long-lasting Graves disease. Whole-study context: Graves' disease counted as persistent after over 5 years of antithyroid drugs with positive TSH receptor antibodies.

Time point noted: persistent/refractory GD, antithyroid drugs over 5 years with positive TRAb. From PBMCs, RNA was extracted and then used to make the TCR library. Study-level findings and limits: TRBV28 was favored in persistent disease, as were TRBJ1-2 and TRBJ2-5. Relative to newly diagnosed Graves' patients, persistent ones had lower TCR diversity.

The sample consisted of peripheral blood mononuclear cells (PBMCs), taken when the disease was refractory, from a patient treated with antithyroid drugs. This rearrangement joins TRBV27 to TRBJ2-6; D is perhaps TRBD1 (6 bases). The receptor was derived from a female donor with Graves disease. CDR3 coding DNA: TGTGCCAGCAGTCAGGGCAGGGGTGAGACTGGGGCCAACGTCCTGACTTTC. Residues: CASSQGRGETGANVLTF.